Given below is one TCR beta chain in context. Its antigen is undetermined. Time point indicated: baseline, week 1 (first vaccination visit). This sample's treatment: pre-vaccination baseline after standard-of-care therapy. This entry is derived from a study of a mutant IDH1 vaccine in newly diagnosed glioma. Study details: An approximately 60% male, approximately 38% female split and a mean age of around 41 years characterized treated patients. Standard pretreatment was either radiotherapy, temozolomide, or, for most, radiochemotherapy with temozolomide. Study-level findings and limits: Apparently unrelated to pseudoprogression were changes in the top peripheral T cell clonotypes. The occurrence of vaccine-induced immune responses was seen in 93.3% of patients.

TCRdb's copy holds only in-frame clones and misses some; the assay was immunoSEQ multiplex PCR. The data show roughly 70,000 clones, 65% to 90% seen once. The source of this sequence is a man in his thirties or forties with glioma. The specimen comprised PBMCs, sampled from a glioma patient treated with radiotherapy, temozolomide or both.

CDR3 sequence: CASSPWNTEAFF. The CDR3 bases are TGTGCCAGCAGTCCCTGGAACACTGAAGCTTTCTTT. The V call is TRBV9, the J call TRBJ1-1; D gene ambiguous. V was pared by 5 bases and J by 1 base, with 6 bases between. The CDR3 loop spans 12 amino acids. Per the germline V gene, CDR1 is SGDLS and CDR2 is YYNGEE.